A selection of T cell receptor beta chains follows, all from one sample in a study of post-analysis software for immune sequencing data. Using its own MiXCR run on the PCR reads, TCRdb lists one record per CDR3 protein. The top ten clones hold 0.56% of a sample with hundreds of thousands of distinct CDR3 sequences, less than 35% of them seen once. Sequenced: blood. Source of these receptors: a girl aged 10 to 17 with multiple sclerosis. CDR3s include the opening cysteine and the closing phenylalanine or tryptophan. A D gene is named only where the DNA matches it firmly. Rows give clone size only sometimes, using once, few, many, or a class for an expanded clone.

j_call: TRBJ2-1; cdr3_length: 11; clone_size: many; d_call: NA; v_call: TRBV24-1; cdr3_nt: TGTGCCACCAGTGAGTCCGCCGAGCAGTTCTTC; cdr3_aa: CATSESAEQFF
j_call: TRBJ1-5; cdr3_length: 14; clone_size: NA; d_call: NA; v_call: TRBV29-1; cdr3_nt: TGCAGCGTTACGACAGCCCCACGGAATCAGCCCCAGCATTTT; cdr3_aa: CSVTTAPRNQPQHF
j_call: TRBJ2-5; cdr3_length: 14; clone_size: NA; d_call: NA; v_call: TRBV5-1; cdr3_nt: TGCACCAGCAGCGCCGGGATAGGGGAAGAGACCCAGTACTTC; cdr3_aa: CTSSAGIGEETQYF
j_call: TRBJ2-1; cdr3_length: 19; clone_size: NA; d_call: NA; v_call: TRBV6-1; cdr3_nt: TGTGCCAGCAGCCACCGCCCCTCGCCCAGGGGAGAACGTTACAATGAGCAGTTCTTC; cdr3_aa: CASSHRPSPRGERYNEQFF
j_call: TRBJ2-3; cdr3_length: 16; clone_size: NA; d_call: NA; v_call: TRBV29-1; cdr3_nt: TGCAGCGTTGAAAGGCATCGGACCGAGGCAAAAGATACGCAGTATTTT; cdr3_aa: CSVERHRTEAKDTQYF
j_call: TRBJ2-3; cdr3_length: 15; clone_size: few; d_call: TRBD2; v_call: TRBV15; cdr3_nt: TGTGCCACCAGCAGAGTTAGCGGGGGCACAGATACGCAGTATTTT; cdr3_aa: CATSRVSGGTDTQYF
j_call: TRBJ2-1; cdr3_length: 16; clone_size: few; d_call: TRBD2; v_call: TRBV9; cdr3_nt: TGTGCCAGCAGCCTAATAGCGGGAGTCACCTACAATGAGCAGTTCTTC; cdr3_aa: CASSLIAGVTYNEQFF
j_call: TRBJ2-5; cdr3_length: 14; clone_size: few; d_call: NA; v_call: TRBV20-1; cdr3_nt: TGCAGTGCTAGCTCCACGGGGGTGGGAGAGACCCAGTACTTC; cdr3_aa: CSASSTGVGETQYF
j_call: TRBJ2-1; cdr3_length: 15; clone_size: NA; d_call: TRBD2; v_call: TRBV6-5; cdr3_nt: TGTGCCAGCAGCCGACTAGCGGGAGGGGGGACTGAGCAGTTCTTC; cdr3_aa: CASSRLAGGGTEQFF
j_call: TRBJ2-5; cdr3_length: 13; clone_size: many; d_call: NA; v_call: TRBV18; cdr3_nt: TGTGCCAGCTCACCATCGGACTTAGAGACCCAGTACTTC; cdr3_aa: CASSPSDLETQYF
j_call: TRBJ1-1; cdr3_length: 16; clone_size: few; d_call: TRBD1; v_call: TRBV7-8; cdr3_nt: TGTGCCAGCAGCTTAAGGGACAGGGGGAAGAACACTGAAGCTTTCTTT; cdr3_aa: CASSLRDRGKNTEAFF